This T cell receptor (beta chain) was retrieved from a study of cytomegalovirus exposure and HLA in healthy donors. Study results and caveats: Relative to the roughly 690-donor mean, N-insertions were reportedly fewer in an Asian-associated ancestry cluster in a later analysis.

Researchers ran the PCR with 60 Vbeta and 13 Jbeta primers. The method was immunoSEQ multiplex PCR; TCRdb's version includes in-frame clones alone and lacks a portion of them. The sample totals approximately 100,000 clones; its top ten clones hold about 0.59%. Germline CDR1 LNHDA, CDR2 SQIVND (reference sequence). The CDR3 totals 16 residues. Trimming took 1 base from V and 1 from J; bases not matched to a gene: 5. Concerning this clone: The antigen is unknown.

Sequenced material: PBMCs. V usage is TRBV19 and J usage is TRBJ2-5; 8 bases match TRBD2. The sequence was obtained from a man aged 45 to 65 in good health and CMV-seronegative. The CDR3 protein is CASSIGGSGVQETQYF. CDR3 sequence (DNA): TGTGCCAGTAGTATAGGTGGTAGCGGGGTCCAAGAGACCCAGTACTTC.